The following is a TCR beta chain sequence with its context. Its antigen is not identified. The sample comes from a study of cytomegalovirus exposure and HLA in healthy donors. On the study more broadly: Around 80 million unique TCR sequences came from HLA-typed donors in an early release. Findings and limits, study-wide: A later analysis linked a missense DCLRE1C variant to TCR beta V- and J-gene trimming. In all likelihood, a cluster of highly shared sequence variants was a sequencing artifact.

CDR3 length: 15 amino acids. Germline assignment: CDR1 SGHTA and CDR2 FQGNSA. Trimming pared 8 bases from V and 0 bases from J, leaving 14 bases between. The PCR used 60 Vbeta and 13 Jbeta primers. Assay used: immunoSEQ multiplex PCR; TCRdb lists only in-frame clones, some missing. The repertoire has approximately 250,000 clones, about 85% of them found once; the top ten carry approximately 0.24%. The chain carries TRBV7-2 and TRBJ1-3; D is undetermined. This receptor was obtained from a girl between 2 and 10 years old in good health and CMV-seronegative. Sequenced input: PBMCs. The CDR3 DNA reads as TGTGCCAGCGGGAGTAGGGTCCTCTCTGGAAACACCATATATTTT. This translates into CASGSRVLSGNTIYF.